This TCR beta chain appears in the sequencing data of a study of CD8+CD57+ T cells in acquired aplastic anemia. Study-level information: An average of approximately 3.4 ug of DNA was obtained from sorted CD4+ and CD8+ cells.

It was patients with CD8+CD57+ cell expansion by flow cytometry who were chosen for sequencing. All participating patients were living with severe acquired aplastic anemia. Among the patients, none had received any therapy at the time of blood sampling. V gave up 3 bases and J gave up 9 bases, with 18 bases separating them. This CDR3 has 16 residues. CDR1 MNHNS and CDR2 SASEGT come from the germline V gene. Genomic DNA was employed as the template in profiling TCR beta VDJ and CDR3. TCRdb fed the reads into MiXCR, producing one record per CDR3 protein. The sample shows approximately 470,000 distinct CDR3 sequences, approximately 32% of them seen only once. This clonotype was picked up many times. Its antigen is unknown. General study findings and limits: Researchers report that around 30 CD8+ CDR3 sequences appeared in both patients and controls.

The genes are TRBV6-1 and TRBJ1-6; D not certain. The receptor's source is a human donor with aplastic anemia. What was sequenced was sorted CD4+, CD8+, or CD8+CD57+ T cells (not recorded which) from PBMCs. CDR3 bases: TGTGCCAGCAGTGATCATGGGATGGGAGGAGGTTCACCCCTCCACTTT. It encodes CASSDHGMGGGSPLHF.